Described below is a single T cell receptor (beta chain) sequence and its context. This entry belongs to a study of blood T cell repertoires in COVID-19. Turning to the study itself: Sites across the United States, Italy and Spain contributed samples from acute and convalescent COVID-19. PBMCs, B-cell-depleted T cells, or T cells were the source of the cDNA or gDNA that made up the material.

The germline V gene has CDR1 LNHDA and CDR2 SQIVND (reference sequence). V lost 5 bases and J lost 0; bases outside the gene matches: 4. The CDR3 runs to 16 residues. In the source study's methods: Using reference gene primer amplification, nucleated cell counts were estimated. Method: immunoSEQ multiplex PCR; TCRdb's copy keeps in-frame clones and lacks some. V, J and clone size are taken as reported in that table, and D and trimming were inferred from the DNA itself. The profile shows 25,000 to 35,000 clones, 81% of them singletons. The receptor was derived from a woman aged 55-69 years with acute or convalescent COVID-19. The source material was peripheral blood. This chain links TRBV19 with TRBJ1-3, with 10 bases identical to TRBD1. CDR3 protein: CASSLGTGVSGNTIYF. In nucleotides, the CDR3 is TGTGCCAGTAGTCTCGGGACAGGGGTCTCTGGAAACACCATATATTTT.